This entry lists 20 T cell receptor beta chains sequenced from one sample in a study of T cell repertoires in cytomegalovirus infection. TCRdb re-called the reads with MiXCR, one entry per CDR3 protein. Of 700,000 to 850,000 distinct CDR3 sequences in the sample, approximately 29% are singletons; the top ten hold roughly an eighth. No antigen has been assigned to these receptors. The sequencing used cultured CD8+ T cells from PBMCs, collected from culture after CMV antigen stimulation. Receptors were obtained from a human donor in good health (CMV status not recorded). Some clones in this sample may be carry-over from other donors' samples.

The J gene is TRBJ2-1, the V gene TRBV9; D is possibly TRBD1 or TRBD2 (5 bases each). CDR1 SGDLS and CDR2 YYNGEE come from the germline V gene. Deletions cut 0 bases from V and 4 bases from J, with 14 bases between. The CDR3 has 16 amino acids. In DNA, the CDR3 is TGTGCCAGCAGCGTAGAATCCGGGGCAGATTACAATGAGCAGTTCTTC. Residues: CASSVESGADYNEQFF.

This clonotype showed up just a few times. This chain uses TRBV6-8 with TRBJ1-1; 7 bases agree with TRBD1. CDR1 is MNHGY, CDR2 SAAAGT, per germline. The CDR3 is 13 amino acids. Losses at the gene ends were 5 bases for V and 8 bases for J; bases not matched to a gene: 8. This CDR3 is CASSHLRGWEAFF. The CDR3 DNA follows: TGTGCCAGCAGTCACCTCAGGGGGTGGGAAGCTTTCTTT.

This chain connects TRBV27 to TRBJ1-5; no definite D call. Germline V gene data show CDR1 as MNHEY and CDR2 as SMNVEV (reference sequence). The CDR3 extends over 14 amino acids. V was shortened by 5 bases and J by 4 bases, with 12 bases between the two germline ends. The CDR3 spells CASSPGIGNQPQHF. CDR3 nucleotide sequence: TGTGCCAGCAGTCCGGGGATAGGGAATCAGCCCCAGCATTTT.

The chain has TRBV6-2 or TRBV6-3 and TRBJ2-1; 12 positions match TRBD2. The CDR3 has 16 amino acids. Per the germline V gene, CDR1 is MNHEY and CDR2 is SVGEGT. The trim removed 0 bases at V and 8 bases at J, leaving 5 bases unmatched. The DNA of the CDR3 is TGTGCCAGCAGTTACTCGCGGACTAGCGGGATGCATGAGCAGTTCTTC. Its translation is CASSYSRTSGMHEQFF.

The table lists this clonotype with a few counts. The chain is built from TRBV7-9 and TRBJ1-4; the match to TRBD1 covers 9 bases. V lost 2 bases and J lost 8; bases outside the gene matches: 9. The germline gives CDR1 SEHNR, CDR2 FQNEAQ (reference sequence). The CDR3 is made up of 16 amino acids. The CDR3 coding sequence is TGTGCCAGCAGCTTAACGTTAAGGACAGGGGAGGAAAAACTGTTTTTT. This codes for CASSLTLRTGEEKLFF.

V and J are TRBV4-1 and TRBJ1-2, with unresolved D. This CDR3 spans 17 amino acids. Germline CDR1 and CDR2: MGHRA and YSYEKL. V dropped 0 bases and J dropped 0 bases, with 14 bases sitting between them. The CDR3 loop is CASSQDFPGWTNYGYTF. The CDR3 coding sequence is TGCGCCAGCAGCCAAGATTTCCCAGGCTGGACTAACTATGGCTACACCTTC.

This clonotype was found once. V usage is TRBV27 and J usage is TRBJ2-1; 9 bases fit TRBD1. CDR1 is MNHEY, CDR2 SMNVEV, per germline (reference sequence). The CDR3 consists of 17 residues. V lost 1 base, J lost 3 bases, and 7 bases stayed unmatched. The CDR3 sequence: CASSLLSTGQGYNEQFF. The CDR3 region has the DNA TGTGCCAGCAGTTTATTAAGCACGGGACAGGGCTACAATGAGCAGTTCTTC.

The rearrangement joins TRBV6-2 or TRBV6-3 to TRBJ2-5; TRBD2 is a possible D gene (6 bases). Trimming left V 5 bases short and J 5 bases short, with 18 bases between. Germline V gives CDR1 MNHEY, CDR2 SVGEGT. This CDR3 is 15 amino acids long. The CDR3 DNA reads as TGTGCCAGCAGTGGGAGGAGGGAGTTGACGGAGACCCAGTACTTC. It specifies CASSGRRELTETQYF.

This chain connects TRBV6-5 to TRBJ1-1; no definite D call. The CDR3 is 15 residues long. V gave up 0 bases and J gave up 1 base, with 9 bases separating them. In germline, CDR1 is MNHEY, CDR2 SVGAGI. DNA of the CDR3: TGTGCCAGCAGTTACTCGGACCCAACGAACACTGAAGCTTTCTTT. Protein sequence: CASSYSDPTNTEAFF.

This clonotype came up a few times. The gene calls are TRBV12-5 and TRBJ2-5; possible D gene TRBD2, 5 bases. This CDR3 has 11 residues. The V and J ends lost 7 bases and 8 bases respectively, with 11 bases between them. CDR1 is LGHNT, CDR2 FRNRAP, per germline. This chain's CDR3 is CASELGLTQYF. CDR3 DNA sequence: TGTGCTAGTGAACTAGGGCTAACCCAGTACTTC.

This clonotype was recorded at least ten times. The V gene is TRBV7-9, the J gene TRBJ2-2; 7 nucleotides match TRBD1. V trimming: 4 bases; J trimming: 6 bases; junction bases outside the gene matches: 11. Germline CDR1 is SEHNR and CDR2 is FQNEAQ (reference sequence). The CDR3 length is 16 residues. CDR3 region: CASSSSLRGLSGELFF. The CDR3 region has the DNA TGTGCCAGCAGCTCCTCGTTGAGGGGGCTCTCCGGGGAGCTGTTTTTT.

In this sample, this clonotype turned up a few times. This chain connects TRBV12-3 or TRBV12-4 to TRBJ1-3; D unresolved. The CDR3 extends over 13 amino acids. V was shortened by 6 bases and J by 2 bases, with 8 bases between the two germline ends. CDR3 residues: CASRGGPGNTIYF. CDR3 bases: TGTGCCAGCAGGGGAGGCCCTGGAAACACCATATATTTT.

This clonotype was counted many times. At one end the junction does not follow the germline gene, possibly because of a read error. The V and J genes are TRBV7-7 and TRBJ1-1; D might be TRBD1 (5 bases). The CDR3 runs to 12 residues. Looked up from germline, CDR1 is SSHAT and CDR2 is FNYEAQ (reference sequence). CDR3 DNA: TGTGCTAGCAGCTCGAAGGGGACTGAAGCTTTCTTT. It codes for CASSSKGTEAFF.

This clonotype showed up many times. The chain recombines TRBV7-9 with TRBJ1-2, with 7 nucleotides matching TRBD1. This CDR3 contains 14 residues. CDR1 is SEHNR, CDR2 FQNEAQ, per germline (reference sequence). The trim removed 3 bases at V and 4 bases at J, leaving 5 bases unmatched. The CDR3 sequence: CASSFPGTAYGYTF. CDR3 sequence (DNA): TGTGCCAGCAGCTTCCCGGGGACAGCCTATGGCTACACCTTC.

V and J are TRBV6-6 and TRBJ1-2, with unresolved D. Deletions cut 7 bases from V and 3 bases from J, with 18 bases between. This CDR3 contains 15 residues. Germline V gene data show CDR1 as MNHNY and CDR2 as SVGAGI (reference sequence). CDR3 in amino acids: CASTKSPQADYGYTF. The CDR3 nucleotides are TGTGCCAGCACCAAATCCCCCCAAGCTGACTATGGCTACACCTTC.

This clonotype was seen a handful of times. J is TRBJ1-6 and V is TRBV6-6, with 8 bases lining up with TRBD1. The V segment lost 7 bases and the J segment 8 bases; nucleotides outside the gene matches: 10. The CDR3 is 15 amino acids. Germline V CDR1 and CDR2: MNHNY, SVGAGI (reference sequence). The CDR3 spells CASIRDRGRDSPLHF. The CDR3 coding sequence is TGTGCCAGCATTCGCGACAGGGGCAGAGATTCACCCCTCCACTTT.

A few counts support this clonotype. The genes are TRBV27 and TRBJ2-5, with D maybe TRBD1 (6 bases). The CDR3 sequence is 14 residues long. In germline, CDR1 is MNHEY, CDR2 SMNVEV (reference sequence). Trimming took off 5 bases at V and 1 base at J, with 11 bases between the two ends. Written as DNA, the CDR3 is TGTGCCAGCAGTCCGATGGACAGCCAAGAGACCCAGTACTTC. This translates into CASSPMDSQETQYF.

The V call is TRBV7-6, the J call TRBJ1-3, with D possibly matching TRBD1 (5 bases). CDR1 SGHVS and CDR2 FNYEAQ come from the germline V gene. The CDR3 covers 14 residues. The ends were cut back, 6 bases at V and 11 bases at J, with 20 bases in the middle. DNA for the CDR3: TGTGCCAGCAGTCCCGGGACCGGGTTTTACTCCATATATTTT. Its protein product is CASSPGTGFYSIYF.

Worth noting for this clonotype: A read error is likely, as this CDR3 ends without the conserved phenylalanine or tryptophan. The chain employs TRBV19 and TRBJ1-5; D remains ambiguous. Germline CDR1 is LNHDA and CDR2 is SQIVND (reference sequence). The CDR3 consists of 18 residues. With 2 bases removed from V and 0 bases from J, the gap between germline ends came to 17 bases. The CDR3 here is CASSIISWAGTSNQPQHV. The CDR3 coding sequence is TGTGCCAGTAGTATAATTTCTTGGGCAGGAACTAGCAATCAGCCCCAGCATGTT.

This clonotype was counted between two and nine times. The chain is built from TRBV11-2 and TRBJ1-6, with 8 nucleotides matching TRBD1. From germline, CDR1 is SGHAT and CDR2 FQNNGV. This CDR3 comprises 16 residues. J gave up 7 bases and V 4 bases, and 9 bases lay outside the gene matches. CDR3 nucleotide sequence: TGTGCCAGCAGCTCAGACAGGGGCCTCCTCAATTCACCCCTCCACTTT. Protein: CASSSDRGLLNSPLHF.